This T cell receptor (beta chain) was found in a study of T cell responses to AZD1222 COVID-19 vaccine. Profiling relied on immunoSEQ multiplex PCR, and the TCRdb table lists in-frame clones only, not all of them. The data hold approximately 190,000 clones, with approximately 92% observed a single time. A note on this clone: Its matching antigen is unknown. Distinct nucleotide sequences in the sample also encode this CDR3.

V was pared by 5 bases and J by 6 bases, with 3 bases of the junction left unmatched. Germline-derived CDR1 and CDR2 are SGHTA and FQGTGA. This CDR3 is 13 amino acids long. Study results and caveats: Samples come after the peak T cell response, not at day 14. Rises in breadth and depth of Spike-specific TCRs came after two AZD1222 doses.

The chain has TRBV7-3 and TRBJ2-2; 7 nucleotides line up with TRBD1. This sample comprised peripheral blood, obtained 28 days after the second dose of the MenACWY control vaccine. This TCR came from an adult who received the MenACWY meningococcal vaccine as a control. CDR3 DNA sequence: TGTGCCAGCAGCCCTCAGGGGGCCGGGGAGCTGTTTTTT. This translates into CASSPQGAGELFF.